This record concerns one T cell receptor beta chain sequence. The antigen is not known. Assay used: immunoSEQ multiplex PCR; TCRdb lists only in-frame clones, some missing. The sample carries roughly 120,000 clones, 81% recorded once. The data are from a study of radiation and T cells in renal cell carcinoma. Study details: Nephrectomy followed 15 Gy stereotactic body radiation by 4 weeks. General observations from the study: Top tumor clonotypes rose in blood 2 weeks post-radiation, then contracted.

Regarding time point: blood 2 weeks post-SBRT. Regarding treatment: 15 Gy SBRT to primary tumor, nephrectomy 4 weeks later. Blood was sampled at baseline, 2 weeks and 4 weeks after SBRT. The tumor was a clear cell renal cell carcinoma. Germline CDR1 reads SGHTS; CDR2 reads YDEGEE. The germline V and J ends were trimmed by 4 bases and 2 bases, with 16 bases remaining between them. CDR3 length equals 15 residues. The J gene is TRBJ2-7, the V gene TRBV5-8, with TRBD2 as a possible D gene (6 bases). This specimen consisted of blood, obtained from a patient whose treatment included radiotherapy and nephrectomy. The clonotype was recovered from a woman in her sixties with renal cell carcinoma. Here the CDR3 DNA reads TGTGCCAGCAGCCTCGTGGCGGGGAGCGCCTACGAGCAGTACTTC. It is translated as CASSLVAGSAYEQYF.